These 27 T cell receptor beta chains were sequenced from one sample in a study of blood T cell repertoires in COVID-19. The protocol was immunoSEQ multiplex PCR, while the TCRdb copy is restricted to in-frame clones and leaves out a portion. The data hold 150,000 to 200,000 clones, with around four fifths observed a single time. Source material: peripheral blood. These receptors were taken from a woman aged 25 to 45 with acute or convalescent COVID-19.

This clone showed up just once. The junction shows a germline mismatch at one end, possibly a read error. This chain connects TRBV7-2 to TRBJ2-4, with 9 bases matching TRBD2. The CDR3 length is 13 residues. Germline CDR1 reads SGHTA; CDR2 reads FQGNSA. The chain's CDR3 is CASSLGELGTSHF. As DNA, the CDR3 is TGTGCCAGCAGCTTAGGCGAACTGGGGACTAGCCACTTC.

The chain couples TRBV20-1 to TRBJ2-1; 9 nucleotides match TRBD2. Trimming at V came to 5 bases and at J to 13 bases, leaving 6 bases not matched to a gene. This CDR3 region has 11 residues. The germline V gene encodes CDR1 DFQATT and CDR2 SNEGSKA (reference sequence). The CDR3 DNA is TGCAGTGCTGCTAGCGGGAACCCCCAGTTCTTC. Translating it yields CSAASGNPQFF.

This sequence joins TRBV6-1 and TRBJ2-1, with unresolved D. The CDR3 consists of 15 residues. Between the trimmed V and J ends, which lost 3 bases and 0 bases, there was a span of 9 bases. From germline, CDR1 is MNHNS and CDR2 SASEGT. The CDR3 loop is CASSEANRSYNEQFF. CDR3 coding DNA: TGTGCCAGCAGTGAGGCCAACCGCTCCTACAATGAGCAGTTCTTC.

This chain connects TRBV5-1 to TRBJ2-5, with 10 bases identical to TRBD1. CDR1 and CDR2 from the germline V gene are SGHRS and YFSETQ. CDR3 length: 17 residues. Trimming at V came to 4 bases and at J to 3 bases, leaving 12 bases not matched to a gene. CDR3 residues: CASSPLGGQGRKETQYF. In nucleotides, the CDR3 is TGCGCCAGCAGCCCCCTGGGGGGACAGGGGAGAAAAGAGACCCAGTACTTC.

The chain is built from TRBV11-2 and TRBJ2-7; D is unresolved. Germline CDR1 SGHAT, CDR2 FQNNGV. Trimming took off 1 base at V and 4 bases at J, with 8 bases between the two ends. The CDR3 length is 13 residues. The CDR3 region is CASSLGVPYEQYF. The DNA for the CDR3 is TGTGCCAGCAGCTTAGGAGTACCTTACGAGCAGTACTTC.

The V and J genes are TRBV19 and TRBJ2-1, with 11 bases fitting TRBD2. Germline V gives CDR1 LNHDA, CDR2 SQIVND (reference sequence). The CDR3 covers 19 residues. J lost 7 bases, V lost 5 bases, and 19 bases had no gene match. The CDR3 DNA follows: TGTGCCAGTAGTTCGATCCCCACTTTGACTAGCGGGATTATAAATGAGCAGTTCTTC. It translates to CASSSIPTLTSGIINEQFF.

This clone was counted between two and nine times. CDR3 DNA: TGTGCCAGCCTGGGGACTGGACAGGCAGATCAGCCCCAGCATTTT. This sequence encodes CASLGTGQADQPQHF. This chain links TRBV2 with TRBJ1-5; 7 bases are shared with TRBD1. With V trimmed by 8 bases and J by 5 bases, 12 bases remained unmatched. The CDR3 has 15 amino acids. CDR1 is SNHLY and CDR2 is FYNNEI in the germline V gene.

CDR3 bases: TGTGCCAGCAGCCCCGGGGGATTGGGGGCCGGGGAGCTGTTTTTT. Translated, it gives CASSPGGLGAGELFF. This chain uses TRBV5-6 with TRBJ2-2; possible D gene TRBD2, 6 bases. The CDR3 is 15 residues long. Trimming took off 4 bases at V and 6 bases at J, with 16 bases between the two ends. Germline V gives CDR1 SGHDT, CDR2 YYEEEE.

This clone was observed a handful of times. The CDR3: CASSPPPTGISANEKLFF. The CDR3 DNA reads TGTGCCAGCAGTCCTCCCCCGACAGGGATTAGCGCTAATGAAAAACTGTTTTTT. The rearrangement links TRBV6-6 to TRBJ1-4; 7 nucleotides agree with TRBD1. Germline CDR1 and CDR2: MNHNY and SVGAGI (reference sequence). This CDR3 region has 18 residues. After removal of 5 bases from V and 3 bases from J, the junction contained 15 bases not matched to a gene.

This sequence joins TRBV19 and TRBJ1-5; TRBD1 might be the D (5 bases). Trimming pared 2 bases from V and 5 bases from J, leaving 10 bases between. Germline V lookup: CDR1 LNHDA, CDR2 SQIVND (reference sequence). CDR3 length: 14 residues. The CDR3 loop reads CASSISGIHQPQHF. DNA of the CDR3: TGTGCCAGTAGTATATCAGGGATCCATCAGCCCCAGCATTTT.

CDR3 sequence reads: CASSPNDRHTEAFF. In DNA, the CDR3 is TGTGCCAGCAGCCCAAACGACAGACACACTGAAGCTTTCTTT. V usage is TRBV6-2 or TRBV6-3 and J usage is TRBJ1-1; D perhaps matches TRBD1 (5 bases). This CDR3 has 14 residues. Per germline, CDR1 MNHEY and CDR2 SVGEGT. Trimming stripped 6 bases from V and 3 bases from J, with 14 bases between.

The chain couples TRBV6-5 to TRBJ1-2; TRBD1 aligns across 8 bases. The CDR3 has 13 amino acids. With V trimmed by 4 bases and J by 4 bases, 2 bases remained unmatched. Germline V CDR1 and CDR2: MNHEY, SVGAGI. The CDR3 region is CASSSDRGYGYTF. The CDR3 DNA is TGTGCCAGCAGTTCCGACAGGGGCTATGGCTACACCTTC.

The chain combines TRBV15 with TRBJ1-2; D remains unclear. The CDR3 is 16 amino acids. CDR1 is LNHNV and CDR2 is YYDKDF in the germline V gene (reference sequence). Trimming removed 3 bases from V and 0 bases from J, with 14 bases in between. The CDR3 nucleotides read TGTGCCACCAGCAGCACCCTCAATGGAGCTAACTATGGCTACACCTTC. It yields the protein CATSSTLNGANYGYTF.

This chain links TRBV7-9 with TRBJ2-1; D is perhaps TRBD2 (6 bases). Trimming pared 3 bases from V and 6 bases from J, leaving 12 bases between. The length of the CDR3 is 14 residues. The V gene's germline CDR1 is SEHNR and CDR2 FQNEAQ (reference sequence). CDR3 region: CASSFFGLSNEQFF. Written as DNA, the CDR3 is TGTGCCAGCAGCTTTTTCGGACTATCCAATGAGCAGTTCTTC.

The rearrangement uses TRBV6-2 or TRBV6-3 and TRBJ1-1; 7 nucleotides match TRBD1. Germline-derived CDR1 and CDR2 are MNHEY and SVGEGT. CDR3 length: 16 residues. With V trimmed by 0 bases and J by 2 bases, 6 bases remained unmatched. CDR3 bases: TGTGCCAGCAGTTACTCGATAGGGACAGCTAACACTGAAGCTTTCTTT. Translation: CASSYSIGTANTEAFF.

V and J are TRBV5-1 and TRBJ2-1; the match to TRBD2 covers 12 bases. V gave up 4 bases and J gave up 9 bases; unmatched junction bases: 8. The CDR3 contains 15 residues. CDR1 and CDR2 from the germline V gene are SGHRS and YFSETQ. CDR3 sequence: CASSEGLAGGFEQFF. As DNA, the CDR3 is TGCGCCAGCAGCGAGGGACTAGCGGGTGGTTTTGAGCAGTTCTTC.

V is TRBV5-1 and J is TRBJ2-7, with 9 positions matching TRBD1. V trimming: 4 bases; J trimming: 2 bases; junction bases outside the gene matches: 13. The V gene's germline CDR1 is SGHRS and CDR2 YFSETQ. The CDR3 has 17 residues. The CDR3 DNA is TGCGCCAGCAGCCCACCTTTAGGGACAGGGAGAACCTACGAGCAGTACTTC. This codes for CASSPPLGTGRTYEQYF.

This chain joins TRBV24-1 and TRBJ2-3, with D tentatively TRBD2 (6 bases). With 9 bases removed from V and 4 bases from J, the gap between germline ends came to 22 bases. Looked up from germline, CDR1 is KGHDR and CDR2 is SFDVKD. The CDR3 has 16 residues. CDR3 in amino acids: CATSAGTGGSADTQYF. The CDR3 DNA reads TGTGCCACCTCGGCCGGGACTGGGGGTTCAGCAGATACGCAGTATTTT.

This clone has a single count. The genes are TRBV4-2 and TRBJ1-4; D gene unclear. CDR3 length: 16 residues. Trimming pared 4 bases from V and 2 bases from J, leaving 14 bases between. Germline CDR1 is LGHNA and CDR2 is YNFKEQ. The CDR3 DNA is TGTGCCAGCAGCCGTGGGGAACAGCGGACTAATGAAAAACTGTTTTTT. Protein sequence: CASSRGEQRTNEKLFF.

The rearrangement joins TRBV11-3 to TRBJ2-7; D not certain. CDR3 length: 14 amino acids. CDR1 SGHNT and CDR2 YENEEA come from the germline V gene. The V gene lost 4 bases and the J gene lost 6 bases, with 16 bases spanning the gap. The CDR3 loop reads CASSSLSNSGEQYF. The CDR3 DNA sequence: TGTGCCAGCAGCTCTCTATCAAATTCGGGCGAGCAGTACTTC.

For the CDR3, the DNA is TGTGCCAGCGTCCGGGACAGGGGGGAGCCCCAGCATTTT. Protein: CASVRDRGEPQHF. V gene TRBV2 combines with J gene TRBJ1-5; 11 nucleotides align to TRBD1. Germline values: CDR1 SNHLY, CDR2 FYNNEI. Germline trimming cut 8 bases from V and 8 bases from J; bases unmatched to any gene: 5. CDR3 length equals 13 residues. The full variable domain, completed using reference TRBV2 and TRBJ1-5, is EPEVTQTPSHQVTQMGQEVILRCVPISNHLYFYWYRQILGQKVEFLVSFYNNEISEKSEIFDDQFSVERPDGSNFTLKIRSTKLEDSAMYFCASVRDRGEPQHFGDGTRLSIL.

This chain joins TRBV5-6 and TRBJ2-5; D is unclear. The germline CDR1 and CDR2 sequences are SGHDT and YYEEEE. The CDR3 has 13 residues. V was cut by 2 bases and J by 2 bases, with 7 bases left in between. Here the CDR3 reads CASSFADQETQYF. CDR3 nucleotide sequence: TGTGCCAGCAGCTTTGCAGATCAAGAGACCCAGTACTTC.

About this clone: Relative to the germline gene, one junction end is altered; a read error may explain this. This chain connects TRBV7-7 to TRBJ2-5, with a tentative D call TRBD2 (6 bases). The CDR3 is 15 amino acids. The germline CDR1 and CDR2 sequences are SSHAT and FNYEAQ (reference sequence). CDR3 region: CASSLGMEGSETQYF. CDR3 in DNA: TGTGCTAGCAGCTTAGGGATGGAGGGTTCGGAGACCCAGTACTTC.

CDR3 region: CASRPTGSWRAFF. CDR3 in DNA: TGTGCCAGCAGACCAACAGGGTCCTGGAGGGCTTTCTTT. This chain connects TRBV28 to TRBJ1-1, with D possibly matching TRBD1 (6 bases). V gave up 6 bases and J gave up 11 bases, with 19 bases separating them. Per germline, CDR1 MDHEN and CDR2 SYDVKM. This CDR3 contains 13 residues.

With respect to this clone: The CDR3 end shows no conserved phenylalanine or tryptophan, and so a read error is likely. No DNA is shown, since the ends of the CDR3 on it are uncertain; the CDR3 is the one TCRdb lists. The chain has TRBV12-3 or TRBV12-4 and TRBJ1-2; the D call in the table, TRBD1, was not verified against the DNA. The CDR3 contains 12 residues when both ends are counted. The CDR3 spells CASSKQGPPDFL.

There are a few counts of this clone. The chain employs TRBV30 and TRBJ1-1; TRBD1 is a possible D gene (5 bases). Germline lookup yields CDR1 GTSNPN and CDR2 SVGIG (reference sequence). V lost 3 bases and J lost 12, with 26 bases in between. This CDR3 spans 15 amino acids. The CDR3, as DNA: TGTGCCTGGAGGACGGCCGGGACTGCGGCCGGAGGGACTTTCTTT. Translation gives CAWRTAGTAAGGTFF.

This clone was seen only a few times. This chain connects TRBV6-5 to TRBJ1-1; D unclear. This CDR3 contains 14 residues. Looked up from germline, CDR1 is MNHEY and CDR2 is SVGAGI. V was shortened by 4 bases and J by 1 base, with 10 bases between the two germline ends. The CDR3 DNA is TGTGCCAGCAGTTCCCAGGTTTCGAACACTGAAGCTTTCTTT. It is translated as CASSSQVSNTEAFF.